Listed below are T cell receptor beta chains from one sample, sequenced in a study of technical replicates of blood from four donors. The method was immunoSEQ multiplex PCR; TCRdb's version includes in-frame clones alone and lacks a portion of them. The table includes some 99,000 clones, roughly 96% detected once. The sample consisted of T cells isolated from PBMCs. Source of these receptors: a human donor in good health. Each CDR3 is given with its conserved first and last residue. The order of the fields is D gene, V gene, clone size, J gene, CDR3 protein, CDR3 DNA. The D gene is left open where the match is weak. Expanded clones get a size class; other rows say once, few or many, or leave the size out.

TRBD1	TRBV29-1	.	TRBJ1-1	CSVVWDRETEAFF	TGCAGCGTTGTTTGGGACAGGGAGACTGAAGCTTTCTTT
.	TRBV13	.	TRBJ2-5	CASSSHGGRETQYF	TGTGCCAGCAGTTCCCACGGGGGAAGAGAGACCCAGTACTTC
.	TRBV6-1	.	TRBJ1-5	CASSEVYTGQPQHF	TGTGCCAGCAGTGAAGTGTACACGGGTCAGCCCCAGCATTTT
.	TRBV7-9	once	TRBJ1-3	CASSPRLLSGNTIYF	TGTGCCAGCAGCCCGCGTCTACTTTCTGGAAACACCATATATTTT
.	TRBV5-1	.	TRBJ2-1	CASRGGSSEQFF	TGCGCCAGCCGGGGTGGGAGTTCTGAGCAGTTCTTC
TRBD1	TRBV6-5	.	TRBJ1-2	CASSYRDRGSGYTF	TGTGCCAGCAGTTACAGGGACAGGGGCTCCGGCTACACCTTC
TRBD2	TRBV7-9	.	TRBJ2-1	CASTPSGGYNEQFF	TGTGCCAGCACACCTAGCGGGGGCTACAATGAGCAGTTCTTC
TRBD2	TRBV13	.	TRBJ2-1	CASSLPTSGAYNEQFF	TGTGCCAGCAGCCTACCGACTAGCGGAGCCTACAATGAGCAGTTCTTC
TRBD1	TRBV30	few	TRBJ1-5	CAWSMTGGGQPQHF	TGTGCCTGGAGTATGACAGGGGGCGGTCAGCCCCAGCATTTT
.	TRBV4-1	.	TRBJ1-3	CASSLKPSAGWTDSGNTIYF	TGCGCCAGCAGCCTCAAACCCAGCGCCGGCTGGACAGACTCTGGAAACACCATATATTTT
TRBD1	TRBV11-2	.	TRBJ1-1	CASSLLRGRNTEAFF	TGTGCCAGCAGCTTACTCAGGGGGCGGAATACTGAAGCTTTCTTT
.	TRBV5-1	.	TRBJ1-1	CASSFREEGNTEAFF	TGCGCCAGCAGCTTCCGGGAAGAGGGGAACACTGAAGCTTTCTTT
.	TRBV19	.	TRBJ2-1	CASSIWSGENEQFF	TGTGCCAGTAGTATATGGAGCGGCGAGAATGAGCAGTTCTTC
.	TRBV6-5	.	TRBJ1-3	CASSYTGAGNTIYF	TGTGCCAGCAGTTATACGGGGGCTGGAAACACCATATATTTT
.	TRBV30	.	TRBJ1-1	CAWGREGSEAFF	TGTGCCTGGGGGAGGGAGGGCTCTGAAGCTTTCTTT
.	TRBV14	.	TRBJ2-1	CASSQARGTEQFF	TGTGCCAGCAGCCAAGCGCGCGGTACTGAGCAGTTCTTC
TRBD2	TRBV5-6	.	TRBJ2-3	CASSLAQGLAGGPTDTQYF	TGTGCCAGCAGCTTGGCCCAGGGACTAGCGGGAGGGCCCACAGATACGCAGTATTTT
TRBD1	TRBV7-9	.	TRBJ2-7	CASSSPPTGGYEQYF	TGTGCCAGCAGCTCCCCTCCGACAGGGGGCTACGAGCAGTACTTC
.	TRBV6-1	.	TRBJ2-7	CASRMTVTYEQYF	TGTGCCAGCAGGATGACAGTCACCTACGAGCAGTACTTC
TRBD2	TRBV7-9	.	TRBJ2-1	CASSPGRGRAYNEQFF	TGTGCCAGCAGTCCCGGACGCGGGAGGGCTTACAATGAGCAGTTCTTC
.	TRBV6-5	.	TRBJ1-2	CATRLDSLLTGYTF	TGTGCCACCAGACTTGACAGTTTACTCACTGGCTACACCTTC
.	TRBV29-1	once	TRBJ1-2	CSSNTGTPYGYTF	TGCAGTTCCAACACAGGGACGCCCTATGGCTACACCTTC
.	TRBV7-8	.	TRBJ2-3	CASSLDRVVTDTQYF	TGTGCCAGCAGCTTAGACAGGGTCGTGACAGATACGCAGTATTTT
.	TRBV7-3	.	TRBJ1-6	CASSLGGLGSPLHF	TGTGCCAGCAGCTTGGGAGGACTGGGTTCACCCCTCCACTTT
.	TRBV2	.	TRBJ1-2	CASTVSNYGYTF	TGTGCCAGCACAGTCTCTAACTATGGCTACACCTTC